The clone carrying this T cell receptor beta chain was recorded a few times. A sample-barcoded 5' primer and a J-beta primer mix were used in a second PCR of roughly 7 to 12 cycles. In TCRdb, the 5' RACE reads were re-called with MiXCR into one record per CDR3 protein. The sample yields 1.8 million or so distinct CDR3 sequences, 39% seen once. Trimming took 9 bases from V and 4 from J, leaving 18 bases between them. The CDR3 covers 15 residues. Per germline, CDR1 KGHDR and CDR2 SFDVKD. These data originate in a study of blood T cells in healthy people across ages. Input material: blood. The receptor comes from a human donor in good health. J is TRBJ2-1 and V is TRBV24-1; D is ambiguous. The CDR3 sequence is CATGRVNVAYNEQFF. Written as DNA, the CDR3 is TGTGCCACCGGTCGCGTTAACGTAGCTTACAATGAGCAGTTCTTC.